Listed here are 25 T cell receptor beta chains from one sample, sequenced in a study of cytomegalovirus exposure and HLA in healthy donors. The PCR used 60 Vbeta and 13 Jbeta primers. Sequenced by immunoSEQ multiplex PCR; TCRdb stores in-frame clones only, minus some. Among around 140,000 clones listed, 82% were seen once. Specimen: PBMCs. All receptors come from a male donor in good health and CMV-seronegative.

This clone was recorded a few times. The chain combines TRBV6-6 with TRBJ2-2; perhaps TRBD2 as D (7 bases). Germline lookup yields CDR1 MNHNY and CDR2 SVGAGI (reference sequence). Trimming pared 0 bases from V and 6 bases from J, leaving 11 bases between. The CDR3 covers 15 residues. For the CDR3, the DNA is TGTGCCAGCAGTTACTCCGGGGGGCGGGCCGGGGAGCTGTTTTTT. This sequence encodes CASSYSGGRAGELFF.

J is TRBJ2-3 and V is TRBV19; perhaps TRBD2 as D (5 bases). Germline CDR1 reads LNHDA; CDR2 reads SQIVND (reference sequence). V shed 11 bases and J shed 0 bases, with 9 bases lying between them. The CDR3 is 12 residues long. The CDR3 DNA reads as TGTGCCGTAGCGCCTAGCACAGATACGCAGTATTTT. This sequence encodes CAVAPSTDTQYF.

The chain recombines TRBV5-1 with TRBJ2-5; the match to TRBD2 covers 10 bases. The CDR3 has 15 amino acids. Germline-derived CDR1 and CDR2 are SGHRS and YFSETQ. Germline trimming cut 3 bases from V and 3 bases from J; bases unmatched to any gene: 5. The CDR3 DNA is TGCGCCAGCAGCTGGACCACTAGCGGGAAAGAGACCCAGTACTTC. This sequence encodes CASSWTTSGKETQYF.

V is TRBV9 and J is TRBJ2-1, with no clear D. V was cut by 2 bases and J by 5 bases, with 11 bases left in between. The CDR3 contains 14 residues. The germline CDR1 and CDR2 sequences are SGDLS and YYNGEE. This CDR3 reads CASSVGTVNNEQFF. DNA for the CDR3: TGTGCCAGCAGCGTGGGCACAGTTAACAATGAGCAGTTCTTC.

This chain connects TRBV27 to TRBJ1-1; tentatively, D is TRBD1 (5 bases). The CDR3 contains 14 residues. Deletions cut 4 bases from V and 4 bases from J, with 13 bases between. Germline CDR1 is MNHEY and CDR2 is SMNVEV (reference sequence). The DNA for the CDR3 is TGTGCCAGCAGTTCTTCAGGGAAAGGCACTGAAGCTTTCTTT. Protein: CASSSSGKGTEAFF.

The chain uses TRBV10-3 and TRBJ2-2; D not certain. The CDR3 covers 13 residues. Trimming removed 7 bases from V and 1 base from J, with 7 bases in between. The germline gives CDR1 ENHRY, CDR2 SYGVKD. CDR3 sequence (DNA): TGTGCCATCATGGCGGAGAACACCGGGGAGCTGTTTTTT. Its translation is CAIMAENTGELFF.

The CDR3 reads CASSRDRSYEQYF. The CDR3 DNA reads as TGCGCCAGCAGCCGGGACAGGAGCTACGAGCAGTACTTC. This sequence joins TRBV4-1 and TRBJ2-5; the match to TRBD1 covers 8 bases. The J call is in doubt because the DNA end fits TRBJ2-7 better. The germline gives CDR1 MGHRA, CDR2 YSYEKL. CDR3 size: 13 residues.

The chain's CDR3 is CASTGLAGGGDTQYF. The DNA for the CDR3 is TGTGCCAGCACCGGACTAGCGGGAGGAGGAGATACGCAGTATTTT. The chain is built from TRBV7-8 and TRBJ2-3; 14 nucleotides line up with TRBD2. The germline gives CDR1 SGHVS, CDR2 FQNEAQ. This CDR3 has 15 amino acids. The V segment lost 7 bases and the J segment 5 bases; nucleotides outside the gene matches: 5.

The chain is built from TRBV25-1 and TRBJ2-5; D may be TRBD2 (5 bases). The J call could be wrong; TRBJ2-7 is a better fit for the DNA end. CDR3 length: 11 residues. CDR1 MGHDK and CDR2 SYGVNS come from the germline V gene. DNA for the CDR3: TGTGCCAGCACCTTAGGAGGCGAGCAGTACTTC. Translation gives CASTLGGEQYF.

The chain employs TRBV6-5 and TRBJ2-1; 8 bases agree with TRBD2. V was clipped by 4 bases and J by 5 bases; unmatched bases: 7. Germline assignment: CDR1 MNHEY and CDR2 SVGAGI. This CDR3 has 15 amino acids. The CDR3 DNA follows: TGTGCCAGCAGTTTAGCGGGAAATTGGGACAATGAGCAGTTCTTC. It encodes CASSLAGNWDNEQFF.

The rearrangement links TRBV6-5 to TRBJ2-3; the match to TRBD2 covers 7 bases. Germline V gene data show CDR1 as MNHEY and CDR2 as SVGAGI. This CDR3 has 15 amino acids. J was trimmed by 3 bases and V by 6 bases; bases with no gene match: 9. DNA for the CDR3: TGTGCCAGCAGATCCAGCGGGGCGGGAACAGATACGCAGTATTTT. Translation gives CASRSSGAGTDTQYF.

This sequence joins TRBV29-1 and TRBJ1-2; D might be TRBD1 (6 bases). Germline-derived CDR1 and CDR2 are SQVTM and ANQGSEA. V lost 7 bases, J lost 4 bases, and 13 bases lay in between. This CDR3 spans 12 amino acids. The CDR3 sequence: CSGEQGAYGYTF. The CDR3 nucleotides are TGCAGCGGCGAACAGGGTGCCTATGGCTACACCTTC.

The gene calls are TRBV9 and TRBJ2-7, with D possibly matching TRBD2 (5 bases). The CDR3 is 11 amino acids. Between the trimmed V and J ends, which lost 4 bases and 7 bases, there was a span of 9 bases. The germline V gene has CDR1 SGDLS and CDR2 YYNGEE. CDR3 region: CASSSTGEQYF. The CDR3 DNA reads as TGTGCCAGCAGCTCCACGGGGGAGCAGTACTTC.

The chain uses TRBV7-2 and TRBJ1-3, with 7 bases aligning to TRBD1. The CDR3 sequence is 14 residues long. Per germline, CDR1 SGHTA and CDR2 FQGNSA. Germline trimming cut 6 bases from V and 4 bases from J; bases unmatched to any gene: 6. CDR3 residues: CASSAQGFGNTIYF. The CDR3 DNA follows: TGTGCCAGCAGTGCACAGGGGTTCGGAAACACCATATATTTT.

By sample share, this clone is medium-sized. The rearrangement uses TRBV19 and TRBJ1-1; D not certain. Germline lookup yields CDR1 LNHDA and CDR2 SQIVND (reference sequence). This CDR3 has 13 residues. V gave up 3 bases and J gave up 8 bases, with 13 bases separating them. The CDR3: CASSILSAREAFF. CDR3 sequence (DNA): TGTGCCAGTAGTATCCTCTCAGCGCGAGAAGCTTTCTTT.

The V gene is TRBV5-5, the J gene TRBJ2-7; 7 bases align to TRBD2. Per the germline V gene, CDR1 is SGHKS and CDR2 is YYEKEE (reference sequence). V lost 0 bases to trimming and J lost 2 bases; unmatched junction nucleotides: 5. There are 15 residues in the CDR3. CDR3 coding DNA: TGTGCCAGCAGCTTGGGCACTAGCGCGACCTACGAGCAGTACTTC. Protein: CASSLGTSATYEQYF.

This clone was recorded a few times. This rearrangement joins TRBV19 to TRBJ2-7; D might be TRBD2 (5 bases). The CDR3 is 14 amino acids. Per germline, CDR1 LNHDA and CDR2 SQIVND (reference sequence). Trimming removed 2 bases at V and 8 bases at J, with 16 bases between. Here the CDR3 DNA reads TGTGCCAGTAGTATAAGCTGGACCGGGGTTCAGCAGTACTTC. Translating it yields CASSISWTGVQQYF.

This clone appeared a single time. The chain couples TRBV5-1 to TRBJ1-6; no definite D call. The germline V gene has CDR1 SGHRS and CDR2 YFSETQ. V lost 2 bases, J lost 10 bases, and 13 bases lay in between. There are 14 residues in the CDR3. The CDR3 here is CASSFEPGLSPLHF. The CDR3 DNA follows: TGCGCCAGCAGCTTTGAGCCCGGGTTGTCACCCCTCCACTTT. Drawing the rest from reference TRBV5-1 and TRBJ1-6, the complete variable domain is KAGVTQTPRYLIKTRGQQVTLSCSPISGHRSVSWYQQTPGQGLQFLFEYFSETQRNKGNFPGRFSGRQFSNSRSEMNVSTLELGDSALYLCASSFEPGLSPLHFGNGTRLTVT.

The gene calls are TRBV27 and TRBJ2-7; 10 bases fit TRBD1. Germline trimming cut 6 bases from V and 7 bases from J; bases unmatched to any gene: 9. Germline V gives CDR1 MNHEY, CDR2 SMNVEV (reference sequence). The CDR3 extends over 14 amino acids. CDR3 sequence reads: CASSHGQGVYEQYF. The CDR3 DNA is TGTGCCAGCAGCCACGGACAGGGGGTTTATGAGCAGTACTTC.

This CDR3 is CASSLPREDGTYEQYF. The CDR3 DNA reads TGTGCCAGCAGTTTACCCCGGGAGGACGGGACCTACGAGCAGTACTTC. The rearrangement links TRBV28 to TRBJ2-7; 7 nucleotides line up with TRBD2. The V gene's germline CDR1 is MDHEN and CDR2 SYDVKM. This CDR3 is built from 16 residues. With 2 bases clipped from V and 2 bases from J, the junction kept 9 bases outside the gene matches. Full variable domain (outside the CDR3, taken from reference TRBV28 and TRBJ2-7): DVKVTQSSRYLVKRTGEKVFLECVQDMDHENMFWYRQDPGLGLRLIYFSYDVKMKEKGDIPEGYSVSREKKERFSLILESASTNQTSMYLCASSLPREDGTYEQYFGPGTRLTVT.

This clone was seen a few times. CDR3 sequence: CSFRGPNTGELFF. The CDR3 region has the DNA TGTTCTTTCAGGGGTCCGAACACCGGGGAGCTGTTTTTT. The chain joins TRBV30 to TRBJ2-2; perhaps TRBD1 as D (6 bases). The germline CDR1 and CDR2 sequences are GTSNPN and SVGIG (reference sequence). The CDR3 extends over 13 amino acids.

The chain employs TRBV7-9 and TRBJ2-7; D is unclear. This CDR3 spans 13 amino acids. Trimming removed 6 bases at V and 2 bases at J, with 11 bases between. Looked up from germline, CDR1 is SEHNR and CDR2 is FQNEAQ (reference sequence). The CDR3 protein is CASREDPAYEQYF. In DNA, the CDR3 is TGTGCCAGCAGAGAGGATCCAGCCTACGAGCAGTACTTC.

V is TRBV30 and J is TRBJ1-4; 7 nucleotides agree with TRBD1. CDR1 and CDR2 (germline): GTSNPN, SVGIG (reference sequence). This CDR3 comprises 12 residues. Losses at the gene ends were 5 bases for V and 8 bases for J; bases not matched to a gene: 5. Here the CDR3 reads CAWGDSVEKLFF. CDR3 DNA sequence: TGTGCCTGGGGGGACAGCGTAGAAAAACTGTTTTTT.

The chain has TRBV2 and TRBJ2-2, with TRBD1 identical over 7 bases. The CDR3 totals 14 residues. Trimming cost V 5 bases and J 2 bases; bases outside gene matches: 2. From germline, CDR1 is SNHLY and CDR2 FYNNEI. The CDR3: CASSRDRNTGELFF. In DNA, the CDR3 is TGTGCCAGCAGTAGGGACAGAAACACCGGGGAGCTGTTTTTT.

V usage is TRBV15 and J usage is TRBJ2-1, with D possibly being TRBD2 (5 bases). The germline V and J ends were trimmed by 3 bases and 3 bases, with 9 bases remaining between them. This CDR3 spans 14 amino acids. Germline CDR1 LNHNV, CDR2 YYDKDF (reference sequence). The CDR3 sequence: CATSRNRDYNEQFF. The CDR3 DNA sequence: TGTGCCACCAGCAGGAACCGGGACTACAATGAGCAGTTCTTC.